Below are 17 T cell receptor beta chains sequenced from a single sample in a study of blood T cells in healthy people across ages. A second PCR, run for roughly 7 to 11 cycles, used a sample-barcoded 5' primer plus a J-beta primer mix. A single record per CDR3 protein comes from TCRdb applying MiXCR to the 5' RACE reads. The table includes around 500,000 distinct CDR3 sequences, 25% to 35% detected once. Another study also made use of these data, one on T cells of mothers and their children.

Material for sequencing was blood. The receptors were sampled from a boy younger than 10 in good health.

This clonotype was seen only a few times. This CDR3 is CASTMETDYGYTF. The CDR3 DNA sequence: TGTGCCAGTACTATGGAGACAGACTATGGCTACACCTTC. J is TRBJ1-2 and V is TRBV19, with a tentative D call TRBD1 (5 bases). The V gene's germline CDR1 is LNHDA and CDR2 SQIVND (reference sequence). The CDR3 has 13 residues. V lost 7 bases to trimming and J lost 3 bases, with 12 bases between them.

V and J are TRBV9 and TRBJ2-3, with D maybe TRBD1 (5 bases). Germline CDR1 SGDLS, CDR2 YYNGEE. The V end lost 0 bases, the J end lost 4 bases, and 15 bases lay between the germline ends. The CDR3 extends over 16 amino acids. The CDR3 DNA sequence: TGTGCCAGCAGCGTAGGGGGCATTATACGGTCAGATACGCAGTATTTT. This encodes CASSVGGIIRSDTQYF.

The V call is TRBV5-1, the J call TRBJ2-1; the match to TRBD2 covers 10 bases. The J call is in doubt because the DNA end fits TRBJ2-5 better. The CDR3 runs 15 residues. CDR1 and CDR2 from the germline V gene are SGHRS and YFSETQ. The CDR3 protein is CASSLVLAGEETQYF. In DNA, the CDR3 is TGCGCCAGCAGCTTGGTTCTAGCGGGGGAAGAGACCCAGTACTTC.

V gene TRBV20-1 combines with J gene TRBJ2-5; D remains ambiguous. There are 15 residues in the CDR3. The V end lost 3 bases, the J end lost 1 base, and 15 bases lay between the germline ends. Germline V gene data show CDR1 as DFQATT and CDR2 as SNEGSKA (reference sequence). The CDR3 sequence is CSASWFDVIQETQYF. The CDR3 DNA follows: TGCAGTGCTAGTTGGTTCGACGTAATCCAAGAGACCCAGTACTTC.

The V call is TRBV20-1, the J call TRBJ2-4, with 7 positions matching TRBD2. This CDR3 spans 14 amino acids. Germline V gives CDR1 DFQATT, CDR2 SNEGSKA (reference sequence). After removal of 4 bases from V and 5 bases from J, the junction contained 8 bases not matched to a gene. CDR3 sequence: CSAKYGGGENIQYF. In DNA form, the CDR3 reads TGCAGTGCTAAATACGGCGGGGGAGAAAACATTCAGTACTTC.

The chain recombines TRBV21-1 with TRBJ2-5. TRBV21-1 is a pseudogene locus. The CDR3 is 17 residues long. The CDR3 bases are TGTGCCAGCAGCAAAGCGCGCTTGGGTGCGTCCCAAGAGACCCAGTACTTC. Residues: CASSKARLGASQETQYF.

V gene TRBV7-9 combines with J gene TRBJ2-5; a possible D gene is TRBD1 (6 bases). The J call may be incorrect, as the DNA end agrees better with TRBJ2-1. The germline V gene has CDR1 SEHNR and CDR2 FQNEAQ (reference sequence). There are 13 residues in the CDR3. CDR3 amino acids: CASSLTGIDEQFF. The CDR3 DNA is TGTGCCAGCAGCTTAACAGGGATCGATGAGCAGTTCTTC.

The V gene is TRBV7-9, the J gene TRBJ2-5; D unclear. The CDR3 covers 12 residues. CDR1 and CDR2 (germline): SEHNR, FQNEAQ (reference sequence). The V end was cut by 7 bases, the J end by 2 bases, with 8 bases between. CDR3 sequence (DNA): TGTGCCAGCAAGCAGGCACAAGAGACCCAGTACTTC. It codes for CASKQAQETQYF.

Only one count was recorded for this clonotype. This may be a read error, as it is one base from a much larger clone. V is TRBV12-5 and J is TRBJ2-3; the match to TRBD2 covers 8 bases. The CDR3 has 17 amino acids. Losses at the gene ends were 2 bases for V and 0 bases for J; bases not matched to a gene: 7. Germline CDR1 LGHNT, CDR2 FRNRAP. The CDR3 sequence is CASGLLVASGSTDTQYF. The CDR3 nucleotides read TGTGCTAGTGGTTTGCTCGTGGCTAGCGGGAGCACAGATACGCAGTATTTT.

This clonotype has at least ten counts. V is TRBV20-1 and J is TRBJ2-5, with TRBD2 as a possible D gene (7 bases). The DNA end is a closer match to TRBJ2-7, so the J assignment may be wrong. The CDR3 spans 13 residues. Germline V gene data show CDR1 as DFQATT and CDR2 as SNEGSKA (reference sequence). Written as DNA, the CDR3 is TGCAGTGCTACGGGGGGCTATGACTACGAGCAGTACTTC. Protein: CSATGGYDYEQYF.

This clonotype has a handful of counts. The chain uses TRBV10-3 and TRBJ1-5; 11 bases line up with TRBD1. The germline V gene encodes CDR1 ENHRY and CDR2 SYGVKD. The V and J ends lost 10 bases and 5 bases, in that order; junction bases with no gene match: 10. This CDR3 is 15 amino acids long. The CDR3 is CATSDSDRGHQPQHF. CDR3 nucleotide sequence: TGTGCCACCAGCGATTCGGACAGGGGGCATCAGCCCCAGCATTTT.

This clonotype was recorded a few times. This chain links TRBV29-1 with TRBJ2-2; the match to TRBD1 covers 8 bases. The CDR3 length is 12 residues. CDR1 and CDR2 from the germline V gene are SQVTM and ANQGSEA. V lost 7 bases and J lost 5; bases outside the gene matches: 3. The CDR3, as DNA: TGCAGCGGGACAGGGAATACCGGGGAGCTGTTTTTT. The encoded protein is CSGTGNTGELFF.

This clonotype has a handful of counts. The chain has TRBV19 and TRBJ2-2; 9 nucleotides align to TRBD2. V dropped 0 bases and J dropped 5; count of bases not matched to a gene: 7. Germline V CDR1 and CDR2: LNHDA, SQIVND (reference sequence). The CDR3 extends over 17 amino acids. The CDR3 bases are TGTGCCAGTAGTATAGATCCCAGACTAGCGGAGACCGGGGAGCTGTTTTTT. Its protein product is CASSIDPRLAETGELFF.

The rearrangement links TRBV20-1 to TRBJ1-1; 9 positions agree with TRBD1. The CDR3 sequence is 16 residues long. Germline CDR1 DFQATT, CDR2 SNEGSKA (reference sequence). J gave up 0 bases and V 5 bases, and 10 bases lay outside the gene matches. CDR3 DNA: TGCAGTGCTCGGAACTGGGACAGGGTCATGAACACTGAAGCTTTCTTT. Its protein is CSARNWDRVMNTEAFF.

This clonotype turned up a few times. The V call is TRBV5-5, the J call TRBJ2-7; 8 nucleotides line up with TRBD1. The CDR3 extends over 15 amino acids. Germline trimming cut 4 bases from V and 4 bases from J; bases unmatched to any gene: 10. Germline V gene data show CDR1 as SGHKS and CDR2 as YYEKEE (reference sequence). As DNA, the CDR3 is TGTGCCAGCAGCCCCGCGGGGACAGGAGGGTACGAGCAGTACTTC. Encoded protein: CASSPAGTGGYEQYF. Combining the CDR3 with reference TRBV5-5 and TRBJ2-7 gives the whole variable domain DAGVTQSPTHLIKTRGQQVTLRCSPISGHKSVSWYQQVLGQGPQFIFQYYEKEERGRGNFPDRFSARQFPNYSSELNVNALLLGDSALYLCASSPAGTGGYEQYFGPGTRLTVT.

This clonotype was seen ten or more times. The chain carries TRBV20-1 and TRBJ2-1; D unclear. This CDR3 spans 12 amino acids. Germline V gene lookup returns CDR1 DFQATT and CDR2 SNEGSKA (reference sequence). The ends were cut back, 2 bases at V and 11 bases at J, with 13 bases in the middle. This chain's CDR3 is CSARPSLGKQFF. The CDR3 nucleotides read TGCAGTGCTAGACCCTCCTTAGGAAAGCAGTTCTTC.

This chain connects TRBV5-1 to TRBJ1-1; D is perhaps TRBD1 (6 bases). Trimming removed 4 bases from V and 2 bases from J, with 18 bases in between. The CDR3 runs 16 residues. Germline CDR1 is SGHRS and CDR2 is YFSETQ. The CDR3, as DNA: TGCGCCAGCAGCGTACGGGCCTCACAGGGCAACACTGAAGCTTTCTTT. Translation gives CASSVRASQGNTEAFF.